Listed below are T cell receptor beta chains from one sample, sequenced in a study of blood T cell repertoires in COVID-19. Some clones are missing from TCRdb's copy, which holds only in-frame ones; the method was immunoSEQ multiplex PCR. The table lists about 270,000 clones, roughly 86% of them singletons. Input material: peripheral blood. The receptors originated from a man in his forties who had recovered from COVID-19. Both conserved end residues are part of each CDR3. The D gene is left open where the match is weak. The size entry is marked missing in some rows and otherwise reads once, few, many or a size class.

d_call | j_call | v_call | clone_size | cdr3_aa | cdr3_nt
. | TRBJ1-2 | TRBV12-3/TRBV12-4 | . | CASSFGGHGYTF | TGTGCCAGCAGTTTTGGAGGGCATGGCTACACCTTC
TRBD1 | TRBJ2-2 | TRBV7-2 | once | CASRYDRGLNTGELFF | TGTGCCAGCAGGTACGACAGGGGCTTAAACACCGGGGAGCTGTTTTTT
. | TRBJ1-5 | TRBV6-1 | . | CASSDVWQNQPQHF | TGTGCCAGCAGTGACGTTTGGCAGAATCAGCCCCAGCATTTT
. | TRBJ2-2 | TRBV7-2 | . | CASRVKGVGELFF | TGTGCCAGCAGGGTAAAAGGAGTCGGGGAGCTGTTTTTT
. | TRBJ1-3 | TRBV5-4 | . | CASSPDGNSGNTIYF | TGTGCCAGCAGCCCGGACGGGAACTCTGGAAACACCATATATTTT
TRBD1 | TRBJ1-1 | TRBV2 | . | CASRTGGEGTEAFF | TGTGCCAGCAGGACAGGGGGCGAGGGCACTGAAGCTTTCTTT
. | TRBJ1-3 | TRBV4-3 | . | CASSQEWRANSGNTIYF | TGCGCCAGCAGCCAAGAGTGGCGGGCTAACTCTGGAAACACCATATATTTT
TRBD2 | TRBJ2-3 | TRBV5-4 | . | CASTPGLAGPSTDTQYF | TGTGCCAGCACCCCGGGACTAGCGGGGCCAAGCACAGATACGCAGTATTTT
TRBD2 | TRBJ2-3 | TRBV10-3 | . | CAISDITSGGTTSTDTQYF | TGTGCCATCAGTGACATAACTAGCGGGGGGACCACTAGCACAGATACGCAGTATTTT
TRBD1 | TRBJ2-5 | TRBV5-1 | . | CASSLGDRDFETQYF | TGCGCCAGCAGCTTGGGGGACAGGGATTTCGAGACCCAGTACTTC
TRBD1 | TRBJ1-4 | TRBV7-8 | . | CASSLGGQANEKLFF | TGTGCCAGCAGCTTAGGGGGACAGGCGAATGAAAAACTGTTTTTT
TRBD1 | TRBJ1-6 | TRBV16 | once | CASRPRDRGRDSPLHF | TGTGCCAGCAGGCCCCGCGACAGGGGGCGCGATTCACCCCTCCACTTT
. | TRBJ1-3 | TRBV7-9 | . | CASSLEGVSGNTIYF | TGTGCCAGCAGCTTAGAAGGGGTCTCTGGAAACACCATATATTTT
TRBD1 | TRBJ1-2 | TRBV7-9 | . | CASSSDRVANYGYTF | TGTGCCAGCAGTTCAGACAGGGTGGCCAACTATGGCTACACCTTC
. | TRBJ1-1 | TRBV6-5 | once | CASSYSGGTTTEAFF | TGTGCCAGCAGTTACTCGGGGGGTACGACCACTGAAGCTTTCTTT
TRBD2 | TRBJ2-1 | TRBV10-3 | . | CAISYGLAGKGTVFF | TGTGCCATCAGTTACGGACTAGCGGGAAAAGGGACCGTATTCTTC
TRBD2 | TRBJ2-1 | TRBV19 | . | CASSIALAGFYSYNEQFF | TGTGCCAGTAGTATAGCGCTAGCGGGGTTCTACTCCTACAATGAGCAGTTCTTC
. | TRBJ2-7 | TRBV18 | once | CASSKGHLTYEQYF | TGTGCCAGCTCAAAGGGACACCTAACCTACGAGCAGTACTTC
. | TRBJ1-1 | TRBV3-1/TRBV3-2 | . | CASAPSAIRGNTEAFF | TGTGCCAGCGCGCCCTCCGCTATTAGGGGGAACACTGAAGCTTTCTTT
TRBD1 | TRBJ2-5 | TRBV9 | once | CASSVAGGSETQYF | TGTGCCAGCAGCGTAGCAGGGGGCTCAGAGACCCAGTACTTC
. | TRBJ2-5 | TRBV7-9 | . | CASNPGWEETQYF | TGTGCCAGCAACCCCGGGTGGGAAGAGACCCAGTACTTC
. | TRBJ2-7 | TRBV10-1 | once | CASSEGTYRDREYYEQYF | TGCGCCAGCAGTGAGGGGACTTACCGGGACAGAGAGTACTACGAGCAGTACTTC
TRBD2 | TRBJ2-7 | TRBV19 | . | CASSISTSGRLYEQYF | TGTGCCAGTAGTATCTCCACTAGCGGGAGGCTCTACGAGCAGTACTTC
. | TRBJ2-5 | TRBV30 | few | CAWSVRREETQYF | TGTGCCTGGAGTGTACGGCGGGAAGAGACCCAGTACTTC
TRBD1 | TRBJ1-1 | TRBV9 | . | CASSVGQATDTEAFF | TGTGCCAGCAGCGTGGGACAGGCGACGGACACTGAAGCTTTCTTT
. | TRBJ1-6 | TRBV4-1 | few | CASSQDLGGNSPLHF | TGCGCCAGCAGCCAAGATCTAGGCGGTAATTCACCCCTCCACTTT
. | TRBJ1-1 | TRBV5-1 | once | CASSLVFRGTEAFF | TGCGCCAGCAGCTTGGTGTTCCGGGGCACTGAAGCTTTCTTT
. | TRBJ2-2 | TRBV5-8 | . | CASSSGLNTGELFF | TGTGCCAGCAGCAGTGGGCTGAACACCGGGGAGCTGTTTTTT
. | TRBJ2-7 | TRBV6-1 | . | CASSEAMIQGYEQYF | TGTGCCAGCAGTGAAGCAATGATTCAGGGCTACGAGCAGTACTTC
. | TRBJ2-4 | TRBV7-2 | . | CASSLGRSANIQYF | TGTGCCAGCAGCCTGGGGAGGTCGGCAAACATTCAGTACTTC
TRBD2 | TRBJ2-7 | TRBV7-8 | . | CASSLQTSGGGSSYEQYF | TGTGCCAGCAGCTTACAGACTAGCGGGGGTGGGAGCTCCTACGAGCAGTACTTC